This T cell receptor beta chain is from a study of T cells in Graves' hyperthyroidism and ophthalmopathy. This clonotype was counted ten times or more. CDR1 MNHEY and CDR2 SMNVEV come from the germline V gene (reference sequence). V shed 3 bases and J 1 base; nucleotides not matched to a gene: 7. This CDR3 has 16 residues. Authors of the study amplified TCR beta CDR3 regions from RNA transcripts. The HTBI set primed first-round TCR CDR3 RT-PCR. TCRdb re-analysed the multiplex PCR reads in MiXCR, keeping a single row per CDR3 protein. The repertoire holds over 500,000 distinct CDR3 sequences, with approximately 17% as singletons.

The chain joins TRBV27 to TRBJ2-7; 9 bases agree with TRBD2. Source material: blood. This clonotype was sampled from a woman aged 18-29 years with Graves' ophthalmopathy. CDR3 sequence reads: CASSFLTSGASYEQYF. The CDR3 nucleotides read TGTGCCAGCAGTTTCTTGACTAGCGGAGCTTCCTACGAGCAGTACTTC.